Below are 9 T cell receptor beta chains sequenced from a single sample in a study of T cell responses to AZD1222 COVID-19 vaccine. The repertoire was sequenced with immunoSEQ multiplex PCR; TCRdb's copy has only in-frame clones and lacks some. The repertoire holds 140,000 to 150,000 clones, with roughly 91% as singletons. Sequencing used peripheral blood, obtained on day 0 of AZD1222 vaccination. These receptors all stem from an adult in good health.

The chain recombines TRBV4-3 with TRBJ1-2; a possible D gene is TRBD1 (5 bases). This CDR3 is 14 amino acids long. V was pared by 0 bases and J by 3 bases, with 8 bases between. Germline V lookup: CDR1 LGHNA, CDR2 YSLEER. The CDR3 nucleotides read TGCGCCAGCAGCCAAGACAGGGTGGACTATGGCTACACCTTC. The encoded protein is CASSQDRVDYGYTF.

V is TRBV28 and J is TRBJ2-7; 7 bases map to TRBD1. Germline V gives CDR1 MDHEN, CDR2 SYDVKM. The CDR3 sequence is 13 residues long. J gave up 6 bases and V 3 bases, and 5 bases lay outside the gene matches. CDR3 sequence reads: CASSLRWTGEQYF. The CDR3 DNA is TGTGCCAGCAGTTTGCGCTGGACAGGCGAGCAGTACTTC.

CDR3 bases: TGTGCCAGCAGTCTGACAGTAAACACTGAAGCTTTCTTT. Translated: CASSLTVNTEAFF. The genes are TRBV14 and TRBJ1-1, with D perhaps matching TRBD1 (5 bases). The CDR3 length is 13 residues. V was cut by 6 bases and J by 2 bases, with 10 bases left in between. Germline CDR1 SGHDN, CDR2 FVKESK.

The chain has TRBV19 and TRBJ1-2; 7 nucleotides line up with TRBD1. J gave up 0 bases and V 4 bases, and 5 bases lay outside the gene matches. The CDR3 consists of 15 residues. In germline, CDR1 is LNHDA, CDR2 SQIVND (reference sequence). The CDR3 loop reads CASSTQGQPNYGYTF. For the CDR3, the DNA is TGTGCCAGTAGTACACAGGGACAGCCTAACTATGGCTACACCTTC. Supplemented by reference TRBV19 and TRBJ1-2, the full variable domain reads DGGITQSPKYLFRKEGQNVTLSCEQNLNHDAMYWYRQDPGQGLRLIYYSQIVNDFQKGDIAEGYSVSREKKESFPLTVTSAQKNPTAFYLCASSTQGQPNYGYTFGSGTRLTVV.

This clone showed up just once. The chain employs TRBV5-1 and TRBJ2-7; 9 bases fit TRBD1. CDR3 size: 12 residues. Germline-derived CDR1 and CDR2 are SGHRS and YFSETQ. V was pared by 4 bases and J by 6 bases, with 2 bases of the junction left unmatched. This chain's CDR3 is CASSGTGFEQYF. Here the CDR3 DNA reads TGCGCCAGCAGCGGGACAGGGTTCGAGCAGTACTTC.

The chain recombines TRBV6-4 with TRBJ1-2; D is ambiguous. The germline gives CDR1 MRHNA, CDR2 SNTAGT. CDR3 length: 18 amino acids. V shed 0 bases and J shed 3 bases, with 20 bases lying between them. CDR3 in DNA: TGTGCCAGCAGTGACTCTGGGATCAGTGGTTCTTCTTACTATGGCTACACCTTC. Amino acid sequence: CASSDSGISGSSYYGYTF.

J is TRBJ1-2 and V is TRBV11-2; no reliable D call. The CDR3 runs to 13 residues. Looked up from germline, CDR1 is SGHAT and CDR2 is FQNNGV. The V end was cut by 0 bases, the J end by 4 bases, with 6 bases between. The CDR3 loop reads CASSLDGFYGYTF. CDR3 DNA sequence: TGTGCCAGCAGCTTAGACGGGTTCTATGGCTACACCTTC. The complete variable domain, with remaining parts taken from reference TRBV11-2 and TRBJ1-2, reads EAGVAQSPRYKIIEKRQSVAFWCNPISGHATLYWYQQILGQGPKLLIQFQNNGVVDDSQLPKDRFSAERLKGVDSTLKIQPAKLEDSAVYLCASSLDGFYGYTFGSGTRLTVV.

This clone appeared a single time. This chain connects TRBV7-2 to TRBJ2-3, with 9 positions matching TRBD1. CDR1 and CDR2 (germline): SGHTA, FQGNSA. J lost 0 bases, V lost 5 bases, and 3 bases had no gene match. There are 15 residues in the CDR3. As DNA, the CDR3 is TGTGCCAGCAGCCGGACAGGGGTCAGCACAGATACGCAGTATTTT. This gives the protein CASSRTGVSTDTQYF. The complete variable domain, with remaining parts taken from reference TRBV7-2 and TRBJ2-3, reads GAGVSQSPSNKVTEKGKDVELRCDPISGHTALYWYRQSLGQGLEFLIYFQGNSAPDKSGLPSDRFSAERTGGSVSTLTIQRTQQEDSAVYLCASSRTGVSTDTQYFGPGTRLTVL.

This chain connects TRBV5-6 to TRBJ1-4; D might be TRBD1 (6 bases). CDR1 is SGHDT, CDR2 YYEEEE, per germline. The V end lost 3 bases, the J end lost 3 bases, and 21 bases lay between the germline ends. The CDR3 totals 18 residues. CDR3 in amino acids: CASSSSAWGLGPNEKLFF. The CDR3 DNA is TGTGCCAGCAGCTCCTCGGCCTGGGGGCTAGGACCTAATGAAAAACTGTTTTTT.